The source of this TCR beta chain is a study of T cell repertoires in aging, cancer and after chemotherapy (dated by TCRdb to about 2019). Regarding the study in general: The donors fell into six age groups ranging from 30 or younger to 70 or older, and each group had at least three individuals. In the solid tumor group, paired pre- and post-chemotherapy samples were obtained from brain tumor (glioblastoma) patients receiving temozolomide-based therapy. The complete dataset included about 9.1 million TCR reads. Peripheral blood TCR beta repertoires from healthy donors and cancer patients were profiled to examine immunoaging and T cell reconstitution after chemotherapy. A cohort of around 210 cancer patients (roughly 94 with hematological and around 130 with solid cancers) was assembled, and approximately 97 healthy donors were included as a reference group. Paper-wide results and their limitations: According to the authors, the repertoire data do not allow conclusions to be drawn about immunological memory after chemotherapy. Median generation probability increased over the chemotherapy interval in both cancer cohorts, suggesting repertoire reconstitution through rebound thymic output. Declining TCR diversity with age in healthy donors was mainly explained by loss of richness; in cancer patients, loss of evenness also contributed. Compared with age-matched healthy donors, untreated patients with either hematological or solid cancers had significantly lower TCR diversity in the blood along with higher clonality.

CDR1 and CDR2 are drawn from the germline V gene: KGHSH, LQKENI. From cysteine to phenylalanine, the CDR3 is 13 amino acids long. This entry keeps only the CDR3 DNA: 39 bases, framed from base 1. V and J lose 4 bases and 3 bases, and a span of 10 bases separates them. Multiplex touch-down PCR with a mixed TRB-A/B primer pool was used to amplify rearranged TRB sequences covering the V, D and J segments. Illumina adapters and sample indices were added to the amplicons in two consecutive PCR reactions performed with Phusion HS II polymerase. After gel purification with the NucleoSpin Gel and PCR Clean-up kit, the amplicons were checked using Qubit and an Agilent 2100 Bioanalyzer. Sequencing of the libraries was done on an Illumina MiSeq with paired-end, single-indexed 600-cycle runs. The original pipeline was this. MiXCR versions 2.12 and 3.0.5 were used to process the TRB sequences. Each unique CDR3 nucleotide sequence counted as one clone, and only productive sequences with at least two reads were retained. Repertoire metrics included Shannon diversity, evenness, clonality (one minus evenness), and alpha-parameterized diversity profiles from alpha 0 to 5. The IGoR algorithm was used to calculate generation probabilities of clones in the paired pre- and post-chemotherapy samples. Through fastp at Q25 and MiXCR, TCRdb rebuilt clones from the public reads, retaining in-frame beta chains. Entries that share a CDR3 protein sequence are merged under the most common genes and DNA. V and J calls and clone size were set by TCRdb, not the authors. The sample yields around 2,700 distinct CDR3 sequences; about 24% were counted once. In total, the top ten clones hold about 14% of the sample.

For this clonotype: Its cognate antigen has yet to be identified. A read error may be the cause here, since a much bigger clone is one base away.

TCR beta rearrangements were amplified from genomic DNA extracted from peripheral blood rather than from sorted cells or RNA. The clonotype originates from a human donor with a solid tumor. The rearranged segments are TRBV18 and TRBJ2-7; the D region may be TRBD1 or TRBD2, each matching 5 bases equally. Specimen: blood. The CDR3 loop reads CASSQRGSYEQYF. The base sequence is TGTGCCAGCTCACAACGGGGCAGCTACGAGCAGTACTTC.